Presented here are 24 T cell receptor beta chains from one specimen sequenced in a study of type 1 regulatory T cells. Their antigens remain unidentified. In TCRdb, the reads were re-called with MiXCR into one record per CDR3 protein. Of about 42,000 distinct CDR3 sequences detected, 12% appear once; the ten largest clones hold 8% to 8.5%. Material: cultured non-Tr1 T cells, either the whole culture or a sorted T cell fraction (not recorded which). These receptors originate from a human donor in good health.

The chain combines TRBV29-1 with TRBJ1-1, with D maybe TRBD1 (6 bases). The ends were cut back, 0 bases at V and 1 base at J, with 12 bases in the middle. The CDR3 totals 15 residues. The germline V gene encodes CDR1 SQVTM and CDR2 ANQGSEA. The CDR3 region has the DNA TGCAGCGTTGAAGAGGGGGGGCATGGGAACACTGAAGCTTTCTTT. Translating gives CSVEEGGHGNTEAFF. The full variable domain, rest sourced from reference TRBV29-1 and TRBJ1-1, is SAVISQKPSRDICQRGTSLTIQCQVDSQVTMMFWYRQQPGQSLTLIATANQGSEATYESGFVIDKFPISRPNLTFSTLTVSNMSPEDSSIYLCSVEEGGHGNTEAFFGQGTRLTVV.

DNA for the CDR3: TGTGCCACAGCGCCTCCCGGACGGTCGGGGGAGACCCAGTACTTC. Its translation is CATAPPGRSGETQYF. This chain connects TRBV11-2 to TRBJ2-5, with D possibly being TRBD2 (5 bases). CDR1 is SGHAT, CDR2 FQNNGV, per germline. The V and J ends lost 10 bases and 5 bases respectively, with 23 bases between them. The length of the CDR3 is 15 residues.

This clonotype occurred many times. This rearrangement joins TRBV5-1 to TRBJ1-1; D gene uncertain. Per germline, CDR1 SGHRS and CDR2 YFSETQ. The length of the CDR3 is 14 residues. Trimming took 2 bases from V and 7 from J, leaving 15 bases between them. Here the CDR3 reads CASSLGTATSEAFF. The CDR3 DNA reads as TGCGCCAGCAGCTTAGGCACAGCAACAAGTGAAGCTTTCTTT.

This clonotype has just one count. The rearrangement links TRBV29-1 to TRBJ2-3, with no clear D. The CDR3 has 12 residues. The germline CDR1 and CDR2 sequences are SQVTM and ANQGSEA. V gave up 4 bases and J gave up 3 bases, with 8 bases separating them. CDR3 DNA: TGCAGCGTTGTATCCTCAACAGATACGCAGTATTTT. Translating it yields CSVVSSTDTQYF.

This rearrangement joins TRBV20-1 to TRBJ2-5; 7 bases fit TRBD1. V was pared by 6 bases and J by 1 base, with 5 bases of the junction left unmatched. This CDR3 is 13 amino acids long. The germline gives CDR1 DFQATT, CDR2 SNEGSKA (reference sequence). The CDR3 here is CSAHGTVQETQYF. CDR3 DNA: TGCAGTGCCCACGGGACAGTCCAAGAGACCCAGTACTTC.

This clonotype was found many times. V and J are TRBV12-3 or TRBV12-4 and TRBJ1-4; D gene uncertain. V shed 4 bases and J shed 8 bases, with 14 bases lying between them. CDR3 length equals 14 residues. The CDR3 sequence: CASSWKGGEEKLFF. CDR3 DNA sequence: TGTGCCAGCAGTTGGAAGGGAGGTGAAGAAAAACTGTTTTTT.

The CDR3 DNA sequence: TGTGCCAGCAGCTTAGGAGGGAGGACTGAAGCTTTCTTT. It translates to CASSLGGRTEAFF. This chain uses TRBV11-2 with TRBJ1-1; D unresolved. CDR1 is SGHAT and CDR2 is FQNNGV in the germline V gene. The length of the CDR3 is 13 residues. Trimming removed 1 base from V and 5 bases from J, with 8 bases in between.

This clonotype was picked up many times. The chain joins TRBV5-1 to TRBJ1-1; D is unclear. Trimming took off 2 bases at V and 5 bases at J, with 10 bases between the two ends. The germline gives CDR1 SGHRS, CDR2 YFSETQ. This CDR3 has 13 amino acids. CDR3: CASSLEPATEAFF. The CDR3 DNA reads as TGCGCCAGCAGCTTAGAACCGGCGACTGAAGCTTTCTTT.

This clonotype was observed a few times. The V and J genes are TRBV11-1 and TRBJ2-3; TRBD2 matches 9 bases. From germline, CDR1 is SGHAT and CDR2 FQDESV (reference sequence). Losses at the gene ends were 3 bases for V and 6 bases for J; bases not matched to a gene: 7. This CDR3 has 15 amino acids. The CDR3 reads CASSLQLAGIDTQYF. CDR3 nucleotide sequence: TGTGCCAGCAGCTTGCAACTAGCGGGTATTGATACGCAGTATTTT.

CDR3 in DNA: TGTGCCAGCAGCCGAGGACAGGCGCCTAACTATGGCTACACCTTC. This translates into CASSRGQAPNYGYTF. The chain recombines TRBV7-9 with TRBJ1-2; 7 bases line up with TRBD1. The CDR3 totals 15 residues. Germline V gene lookup returns CDR1 SEHNR and CDR2 FQNEAQ (reference sequence). Trimming at V came to 5 bases and at J to 0 bases, leaving 6 bases not matched to a gene.

V usage is TRBV7-2 and J usage is TRBJ2-7; 7 positions agree with TRBD1. CDR1 and CDR2 (germline): SGHTA, FQGNSA. This CDR3 has 15 amino acids. V lost 1 base to trimming and J lost 3 bases; unmatched junction nucleotides: 6. The CDR3 loop reads CASSLGQGSVYEQYF. In nucleotides, the CDR3 is TGTGCCAGCAGCTTAGGACAGGGCTCAGTCTACGAGCAGTACTTC.

The rearrangement uses TRBV7-8 and TRBJ2-7, with 8 positions matching TRBD2. Germline loops: CDR1 SGHVS, CDR2 FQNEAQ. This CDR3 is 15 amino acids long. V dropped 1 base and J dropped 2; count of bases not matched to a gene: 4. CDR3 sequence reads: CASSLGGREAYEQYF. DNA for the CDR3: TGTGCCAGCAGCTTAGGAGGGCGGGAGGCCTACGAGCAGTACTTC.

This clonotype turned up a few times. V and J are TRBV20-1 and TRBJ1-1, with 8 bases identical to TRBD1. The CDR3 length is 13 residues. Germline CDR1 is DFQATT and CDR2 is SNEGSKA (reference sequence). With V trimmed by 1 base and J by 11 bases, 9 bases remained unmatched. The DNA for the CDR3 is TGCAGTGCTAGAGTAACAGGGGGGGTTCTGGCTTTCTTT. It encodes CSARVTGGVLAFF.

V is TRBV19 and J is TRBJ1-5, with 7 nucleotides matching TRBD1. This CDR3 has 15 residues. The V segment lost 3 bases and the J segment 3 bases; nucleotides outside the gene matches: 5. From germline, CDR1 is LNHDA and CDR2 SQIVND (reference sequence). CDR3 DNA: TGTGCCAGTAGTATCTCCAGGGGGTCCAATCAGCCCCAGCATTTT. Protein product: CASSISRGSNQPQHF.

This clonotype was counted only a few times. This chain links TRBV20-1 with TRBJ2-7; the match to TRBD1 covers 9 bases. CDR1 and CDR2 (germline): DFQATT, SNEGSKA (reference sequence). The J segment lost 1 base and the V segment lost 6 bases, leaving 7 bases of the junction unmatched. The CDR3 is made up of 14 amino acids. CDR3 sequence: CSAAGTGSSYEQYF. CDR3 sequence (DNA): TGCAGTGCAGCCGGGACAGGGTCTTCCTACGAGCAGTACTTC.

The rearrangement uses TRBV3-1 and TRBJ1-5; TRBD1 might be the D (5 bases). Trimming cost V 3 bases and J 4 bases, with 16 bases left between them. Germline CDR1 reads LGHDT; CDR2 reads YNNKEL (reference sequence). The CDR3 sequence is 16 residues long. The CDR3 sequence: CASSQEYRGLNQPQHF. The CDR3 nucleotides read TGTGCCAGCAGCCAGGAATACCGGGGACTTAATCAGCCCCAGCATTTT. The full variable domain, in which reference TRBV3-1 and TRBJ1-5 provide the parts outside the CDR3, is DTAVSQTPKYLVTQMGNDKSIKCEQNLGHDTMYWYKQDSKKFLKIMFSYNNKELIINETVPNRFSPKSPDKAHLNLHINSLELGDSAVYFCASSQEYRGLNQPQHFGDGTRLSIL.

The genes are TRBV20-1 and TRBJ2-3, with a possible D match to TRBD2 (6 bases). The V end was cut by 1 base, the J end by 6 bases, with 14 bases between. This CDR3 contains 14 residues. The germline gives CDR1 DFQATT, CDR2 SNEGSKA (reference sequence). CDR3 nucleotides: TGCAGTGCTAGAGTCGCGGGGAGCGGGGATACGCAGTATTTT. Its protein product is CSARVAGSGDTQYF.

A remark on this clonotype: This may be a read error, as it is one base from a much larger clone. This chain uses TRBV20-1 with TRBJ2-3, with D hard to call. This CDR3 is 13 amino acids long. With 6 bases removed from V and 10 bases from J, the gap between germline ends came to 20 bases. CDR1 and CDR2 from the germline V gene are DFQATT and SNEGSKA (reference sequence). In DNA form, the CDR3 reads TGCAGTGCCCCCGAAAGGACCATAGCTTCGCAGTATTTT. Translating gives CSAPERTIASQYF.

This clonotype was found many times. The chain joins TRBV20-1 to TRBJ2-5; unclear D gene. The CDR3 is 11 amino acids. The germline V and J ends were trimmed by 6 bases and 5 bases, with 10 bases remaining between them. The germline V gene encodes CDR1 DFQATT and CDR2 SNEGSKA (reference sequence). The CDR3 sequence: CSAQIGETQYF. In DNA form, the CDR3 reads TGCAGTGCCCAGATAGGGGAGACCCAGTACTTC.

The V gene is TRBV20-1, the J gene TRBJ1-6, with 7 bases identical to TRBD1. Germline CDR1 reads DFQATT; CDR2 reads SNEGSKA (reference sequence). The ends lost 4 bases at V and 7 bases at J; junction bases unmatched: 4. The length of the CDR3 is 13 residues. CDR3 in DNA: TGCAGTGCTAACTGGGACAGCAATTCACCCCTCCACTTT. Amino acids: CSANWDSNSPLHF.

In this sample, this clonotype turned up many times. The chain is built from TRBV5-1 and TRBJ2-3; TRBD2 agrees at 9 bases. Trimming took 0 bases from V and 1 from J; bases not matched to a gene: 6. CDR3 length: 17 residues. The germline CDR1 and CDR2 sequences are SGHRS and YFSETQ. CDR3 loop: CASSLVSASGGTDTQYF. The CDR3 region has the DNA TGCGCCAGCAGCTTGGTGTCAGCTAGCGGGGGCACAGATACGCAGTATTTT. Full variable domain (outside the CDR3, taken from reference TRBV5-1 and TRBJ2-3): KAGVTQTPRYLIKTRGQQVTLSCSPISGHRSVSWYQQTPGQGLQFLFEYFSETQRNKGNFPGRFSGRQFSNSRSEMNVSTLELGDSALYLCASSLVSASGGTDTQYFGPGTRLTVL.

The sample holds many counts of this clonotype. In this CDR3 the conserved last residue, phenylalanine or tryptophan, is missing, so a read error is likely. It is unclear where the CDR3 begins or ends on the DNA, so no DNA is shown, and the CDR3 is as TCRdb lists it. Here the CDR3 reads CASSQDSMSR. The chain has TRBV4-3 and TRBJ2-1. The CDR3 totals 10 residues, both ends included. Germline-derived CDR1 and CDR2 are LGHNA and YSLEER.

This clonotype appeared many times. The V and J genes are TRBV27 and TRBJ2-3; D remains ambiguous. The CDR3 is 15 amino acids. Trimming stripped 6 bases from V and 2 bases from J, with 15 bases between. Looked up from germline, CDR1 is MNHEY and CDR2 is SMNVEV (reference sequence). The CDR3 region is CASSSPQRLTDTQYF. CDR3 DNA sequence: TGTGCCAGCAGCTCCCCCCAACGGCTCACAGATACGCAGTATTTT.

In this sample, this clonotype is medium-sized. The rearrangement joins TRBV7-2 to TRBJ1-1, with TRBD1 as a possible D gene (5 bases). In germline, CDR1 is SGHTA, CDR2 FQGNSA. This CDR3 spans 13 amino acids. Trimming left V 6 bases short and J 1 base short, with 9 bases between. The CDR3 DNA follows: TGTGCCAGCAGTTTCACAGGGAACACTGAAGCTTTCTTT. Encoded protein: CASSFTGNTEAFF.